The 21 T cell receptor beta chains reported below all come from one sample, sequenced in a study of blood T cell repertoires in COVID-19. Assay used: immunoSEQ multiplex PCR; TCRdb lists only in-frame clones, some missing. The table shows 200,000 to 250,000 clones, with 84% occurring only once. The sample comprised peripheral blood. The receptors stem from a woman aged 80 or over with COVID-19, enrolled during active disease.

The rearrangement joins TRBV7-6 to TRBJ1-3; D is possibly TRBD1 (5 bases). CDR1 SGHVS and CDR2 FNYEAQ come from the germline V gene. This CDR3 has 15 amino acids. V lost 6 bases and J lost 0, with 12 bases in between. CDR3 sequence (DNA): TGTGCCAGCAGAGGAACAGGTGACTCTGGAAACACCATATATTTT. Its protein is CASRGTGDSGNTIYF.

V usage is TRBV28 and J usage is TRBJ1-1, with TRBD1 matching over 11 bases. The germline V gene encodes CDR1 MDHEN and CDR2 SYDVKM. The CDR3 has 16 amino acids. After removal of 6 bases from V and 4 bases from J, the junction contained 10 bases not matched to a gene. CDR3 residues: CASSNPRTGGATEAFF. The CDR3 coding sequence is TGTGCCAGCAGCAACCCTAGGACAGGGGGCGCCACTGAAGCTTTCTTT.

This clone was picked up one time. As DNA, the CDR3 is TGCGCCAGCAGTGGGGGGGGCCGCGAGACCCAGTACTTC. Its translation is CASSGGGRETQYF. This chain connects TRBV10-1 to TRBJ2-5; maybe TRBD2 (7 bases). Trimming stripped 4 bases from V and 5 bases from J, with 11 bases between. This CDR3 has 13 residues. The V gene's germline CDR1 is WNHNN and CDR2 SYGVQD (reference sequence).

This rearrangement joins TRBV24-1 to TRBJ2-2; maybe TRBD2 (7 bases). Trimming removed 5 bases from V and 2 bases from J, with 29 bases in between. The CDR3 runs to 21 residues. Germline V gene data show CDR1 as KGHDR and CDR2 as SFDVKD. DNA of the CDR3: TGTGCCACCAGTGGGCCGTTGGCCCGAGGCGGGGGCGGGGGTAACACCGGGGAGCTGTTTTTT. Protein product: CATSGPLARGGGGGNTGELFF.

The V and J genes are TRBV5-8 and TRBJ1-2; D perhaps matches TRBD1 (6 bases). The CDR3 has 15 residues. Germline V gene lookup returns CDR1 SGHTS and CDR2 YDEGEE. Trimming removed 4 bases at V and 7 bases at J, with 20 bases between. The CDR3 DNA follows: TGTGCCAGCAGCCCATGGACACAGGGTGGGGTTGGCTACACCTTC. Translated: CASSPWTQGGVGYTF.

The rearrangement joins TRBV7-9 to TRBJ1-5; TRBD1 aligns across 9 bases. This CDR3 contains 14 residues. Losses at the gene ends were 10 bases for V and 6 bases for J; bases not matched to a gene: 10. Germline V gene data show CDR1 as SEHNR and CDR2 as FQNEAQ (reference sequence). The CDR3 DNA follows: TGTGCCACACCCGGGACAGGGCGCCGTCAGCCCCAGCATTTT. This gives the protein CATPGTGRRQPQHF.

The V and J genes are TRBV3-1 (or the pseudogene TRBV3-2) and TRBJ2-7; 9 bases fit TRBD1. V lost 0 bases to trimming and J lost 5 bases; unmatched junction nucleotides: 8. The CDR3 totals 16 residues. Germline CDR1 and CDR2: LGHDT and YNNKEL (reference sequence). CDR3 DNA sequence: TGTGCCAGCAGCCAAGATTATGGGACAGGGATAGACGAGCAGTACTTC. Amino acids: CASSQDYGTGIDEQYF.

CDR3 amino acids: CASSPEFQGVYNSPLHF. DNA for the CDR3: TGTGCCAGCAGCCCGGAGTTCCAGGGTGTCTATAATTCACCCCTCCACTTT. J is TRBJ1-6 and V is TRBV3-1 (or the pseudogene TRBV3-2); possibly TRBD1 for D (5 bases). V lost 4 bases to trimming and J lost 3 bases, with 16 bases between them. This CDR3 region has 17 residues. Germline CDR1 is LGHDT and CDR2 is YNNKEL (reference sequence).

This chain connects TRBV9 to TRBJ2-7; weak D call: TRBD2 (5 bases). The V and J ends lost 0 bases and 6 bases respectively, with 10 bases between them. Per the germline V gene, CDR1 is SGDLS and CDR2 is YYNGEE. This CDR3 is 13 amino acids long. CDR3 sequence: CASSVARDGEQYF. CDR3 DNA sequence: TGTGCCAGCAGCGTAGCTCGGGATGGCGAGCAGTACTTC.

This sequence joins TRBV5-6 and TRBJ1-2, with 11 bases identical to TRBD1. Germline loops: CDR1 SGHDT, CDR2 YYEEEE. The CDR3 covers 16 residues. V lost 2 bases and J lost 4; bases outside the gene matches: 7. CDR3 amino acids: CASSLGQGAVVYGYTF. Here the CDR3 DNA reads TGTGCCAGCAGCTTAGGACAGGGGGCGGTGGTCTATGGCTACACCTTC. Complete variable domain (other parts from reference TRBV5-6 and TRBJ1-2): DAGVTQSPTHLIKTRGQQVTLRCSPKSGHDTVSWYQQALGQGPQFIFQYYEEEERQRGNFPDRFSGHQFPNYSSELNVNALLLGDSALYLCASSLGQGAVVYGYTFGSGTRLTVV.

The chain couples TRBV6-2 or TRBV6-3 to TRBJ2-7; 8 bases match TRBD2. Germline CDR1 is MNHEY and CDR2 is SVGEGT. The CDR3 is 15 residues long. After removal of 2 bases from V and 4 bases from J, the junction contained 7 bases not matched to a gene. The CDR3 region is CASSYPAGVVYEQYF. The CDR3, as DNA: TGTGCCAGCAGTTACCCAGCGGGAGTCGTATACGAGCAGTACTTC.

The chain uses TRBV4-2 and TRBJ1-2, with 7 bases lining up with TRBD1. The CDR3 sequence is 15 residues long. V dropped 1 base and J dropped 4; count of bases not matched to a gene: 6. CDR1 and CDR2 from the germline V gene are LGHNA and YNFKEQ. In DNA, the CDR3 is TGTGCCAGCAGCCAAGCAGGGGGTTCGCCCTATGGCTACACCTTC. As protein: CASSQAGGSPYGYTF.

V gene TRBV7-3 combines with J gene TRBJ1-1; 7 positions match TRBD1. CDR1 SGHTA and CDR2 FQGTGA come from the germline V gene. This CDR3 is 13 amino acids long. J lost 3 bases, V lost 5 bases, and 3 bases had no gene match. DNA for the CDR3: TGTGCCAGCAGCCGTCAGGGGGACACTGAAGCTTTCTTT. The encoded protein is CASSRQGDTEAFF. Filled out from reference TRBV7-3 and TRBJ1-1, the complete variable domain reads GAGVSQTPSNKVTEKGKYVELRCDPISGHTALYWYRQSLGQGPEFLIYFQGTGAADDSGLPNDRFFAVRPEGSVSTLKIQRTERGDSAVYLCASSRQGDTEAFFGQGTRLTVV.

The V call is TRBV9, the J call TRBJ1-6, with TRBD1 as a possible D gene (5 bases). V was cut by 3 bases and J by 1 base, with 8 bases left in between. CDR3 length: 15 residues. Germline CDR1 reads SGDLS; CDR2 reads YYNGEE. In DNA, the CDR3 is TGTGCCAGCAGCGCTCAGGGTTCCTATAATTCACCCCTCCACTTT. Its protein is CASSAQGSYNSPLHF.

The chain recombines TRBV9 with TRBJ2-1; 9 bases are a match to TRBD2. Trimming removed 2 bases from V and 8 bases from J; junction bases left unmatched: 5. CDR1 SGDLS and CDR2 YYNGEE come from the germline V gene. The CDR3 length is 14 residues. CDR3 in DNA: TGTGCCAGCAGCGTGGCGGGAGGGAGGGATGAGCAGTTCTTC. This sequence encodes CASSVAGGRDEQFF.

The chain uses TRBV27 and TRBJ2-7; tentative D call: TRBD2 (6 bases). CDR3 length: 13 amino acids. Germline CDR1 is MNHEY and CDR2 is SMNVEV (reference sequence). V gave up 5 bases and J gave up 4 bases, with 12 bases separating them. The CDR3 protein is CASSPRRGYEQYF. Here the CDR3 DNA reads TGTGCCAGCAGTCCCAGGCGGGGTTACGAGCAGTACTTC.

J is TRBJ1-5 and V is TRBV18; tentatively, D is TRBD1 (6 bases). CDR1 is KGHSH and CDR2 is LQKENI in the germline V gene. V dropped 3 bases and J dropped 6 bases, with 12 bases sitting between them. The CDR3 consists of 14 residues. The CDR3 is CASSPYRDGQPQHF. The CDR3 DNA reads as TGTGCCAGCTCACCGTACAGGGATGGTCAGCCCCAGCATTTT.

The chain combines TRBV27 with TRBJ1-6; TRBD1 might be the D (6 bases). CDR3 size: 15 residues. CDR1 is MNHEY and CDR2 is SMNVEV in the germline V gene (reference sequence). Trimming took off 5 bases at V and 4 bases at J, with 12 bases between the two ends. CDR3 sequence: CASSGDRFYNSPLHF. CDR3 nucleotides: TGTGCCAGCAGTGGCGACAGGTTTTATAATTCACCCCTCCACTTT.

The V and J genes are TRBV5-1 and TRBJ1-6; the D is unclear. This CDR3 has 18 residues. Looked up from germline, CDR1 is SGHRS and CDR2 is YFSETQ. V lost 2 bases and J 8 bases, leaving 23 bases between the germline ends. CDR3 region: CASSFGLAPRDKYSPLHF. The CDR3 DNA sequence: TGCGCCAGCAGCTTCGGACTCGCGCCCCGCGACAAGTATTCACCCCTCCACTTT.

The count of this clone is one. The V gene is TRBV7-2, the J gene TRBJ1-2; 8 bases match TRBD1. The CDR3 totals 15 residues. V lost 2 bases to trimming and J lost 4 bases; unmatched junction nucleotides: 6. CDR1 and CDR2 (germline): SGHTA, FQGNSA. The chain's CDR3 is CASSLQGARLYGYTF. The DNA for the CDR3 is TGTGCCAGCAGCTTACAGGGGGCCCGCCTCTATGGCTACACCTTC.

The chain combines TRBV5-1 with TRBJ1-5, with unresolved D. Germline values: CDR1 SGHRS, CDR2 YFSETQ. The CDR3 covers 14 residues. Trimming cost V 0 bases and J 4 bases, with 8 bases left between them. The CDR3 bases are TGCGCCAGCAGCTTGGATCCTCGTAATCAGCCCCAGCATTTT. Encoded protein: CASSLDPRNQPQHF.